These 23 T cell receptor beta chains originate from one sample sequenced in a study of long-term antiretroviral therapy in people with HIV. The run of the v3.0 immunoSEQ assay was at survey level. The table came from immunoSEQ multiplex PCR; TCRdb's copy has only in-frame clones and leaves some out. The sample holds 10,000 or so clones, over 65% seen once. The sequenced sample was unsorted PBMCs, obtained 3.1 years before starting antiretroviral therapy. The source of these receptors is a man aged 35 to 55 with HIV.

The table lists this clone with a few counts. CDR3 DNA sequence: TGTGCCAGTAGTATCAGCCAGGGTTATGGCCAGCCCCAGCATTTT. Translating gives CASSISQGYGQPQHF. The rearrangement joins TRBV19 to TRBJ1-5, with D perhaps TRBD1 (5 bases). Trimming stripped 3 bases from V and 7 bases from J, with 16 bases between. This CDR3 region has 15 residues. Germline CDR1 is LNHDA and CDR2 is SQIVND (reference sequence).

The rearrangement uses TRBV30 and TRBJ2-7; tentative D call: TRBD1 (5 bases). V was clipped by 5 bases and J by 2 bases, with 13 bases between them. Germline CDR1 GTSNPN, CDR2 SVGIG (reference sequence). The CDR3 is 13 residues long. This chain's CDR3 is CAWGVEGAYEQYF. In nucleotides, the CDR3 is TGTGCCTGGGGGGTTGAAGGGGCCTACGAGCAGTACTTC.

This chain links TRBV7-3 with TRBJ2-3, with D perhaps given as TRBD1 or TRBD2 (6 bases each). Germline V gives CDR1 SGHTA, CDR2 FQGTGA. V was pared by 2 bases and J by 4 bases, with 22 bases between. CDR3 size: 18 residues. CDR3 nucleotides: TGTGCCAGCAGCTTACTCCCCTACCCGGGGGCGCTGTCAGATACGCAGTATTTT. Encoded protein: CASSLLPYPGALSDTQYF.

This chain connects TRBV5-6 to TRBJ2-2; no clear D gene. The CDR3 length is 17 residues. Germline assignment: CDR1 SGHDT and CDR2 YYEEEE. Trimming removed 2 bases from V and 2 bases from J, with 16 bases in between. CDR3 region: CASSFSELTYNTGELFF. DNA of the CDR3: TGTGCCAGCAGCTTTTCGGAGCTCACGTACAACACCGGGGAGCTGTTTTTT. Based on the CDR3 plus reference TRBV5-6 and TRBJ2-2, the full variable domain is DAGVTQSPTHLIKTRGQQVTLRCSPKSGHDTVSWYQQALGQGPQFIFQYYEEEERQRGNFPDRFSGHQFPNYSSELNVNALLLGDSALYLCASSFSELTYNTGELFFGEGSRLTVL.

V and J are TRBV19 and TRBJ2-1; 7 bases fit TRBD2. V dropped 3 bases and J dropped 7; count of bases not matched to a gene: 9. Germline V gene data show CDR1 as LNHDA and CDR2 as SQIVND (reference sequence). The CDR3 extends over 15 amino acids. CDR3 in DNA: TGTGCCAGTAGTATGGTCGTTTCTAGCGGAAATGAGCAGTTCTTC. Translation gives CASSMVVSSGNEQFF.

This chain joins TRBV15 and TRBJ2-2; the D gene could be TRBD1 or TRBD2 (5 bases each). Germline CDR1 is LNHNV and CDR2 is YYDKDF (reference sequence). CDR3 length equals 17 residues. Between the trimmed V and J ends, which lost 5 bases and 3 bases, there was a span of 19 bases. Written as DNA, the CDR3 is TGTGCCACCAGCGGACCCCGGGACCCTAAAGACACCGGGGAGCTGTTTTTT. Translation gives CATSGPRDPKDTGELFF. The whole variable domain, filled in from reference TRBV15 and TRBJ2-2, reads DAMVIQNPRYQVTQFGKPVTLSCSQTLNHNVMYWYQQKSSQAPKLLFHYYDKDFNNEADTPDNFQSRRPNTSFCFLDIRSPGLGDTAMYLCATSGPRDPKDTGELFFGEGSRLTVL.

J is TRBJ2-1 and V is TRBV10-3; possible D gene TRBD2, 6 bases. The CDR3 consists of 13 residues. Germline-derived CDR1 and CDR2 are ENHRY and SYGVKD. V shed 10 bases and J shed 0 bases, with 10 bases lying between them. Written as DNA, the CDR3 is TGTGCCACCCGGGAGAGCTCCTACAATGAGCAGTTCTTC. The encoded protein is CATRESSYNEQFF.

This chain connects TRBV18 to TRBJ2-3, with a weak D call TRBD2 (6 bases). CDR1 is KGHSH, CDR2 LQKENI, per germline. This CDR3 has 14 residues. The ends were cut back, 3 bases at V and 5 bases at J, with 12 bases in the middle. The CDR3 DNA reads TGTGCCAGCTCACCCGTGGGGGGACGAGATACGCAGTATTTT. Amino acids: CASSPVGGRDTQYF.

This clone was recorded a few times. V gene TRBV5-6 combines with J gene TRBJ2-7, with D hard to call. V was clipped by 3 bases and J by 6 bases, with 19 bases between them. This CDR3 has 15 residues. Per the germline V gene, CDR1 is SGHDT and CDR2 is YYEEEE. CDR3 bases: TGTGCCAGCAGCTCATGGTCGGTGGGCGTTGGCGAGCAGTACTTC. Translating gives CASSSWSVGVGEQYF.

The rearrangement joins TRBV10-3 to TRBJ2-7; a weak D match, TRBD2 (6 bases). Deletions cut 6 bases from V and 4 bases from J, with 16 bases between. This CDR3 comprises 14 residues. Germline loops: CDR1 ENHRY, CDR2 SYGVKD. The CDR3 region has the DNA TGTGCCATCAGGCCGGGACTTGCGGGTTACGAGCAGTACTTC. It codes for CAIRPGLAGYEQYF.

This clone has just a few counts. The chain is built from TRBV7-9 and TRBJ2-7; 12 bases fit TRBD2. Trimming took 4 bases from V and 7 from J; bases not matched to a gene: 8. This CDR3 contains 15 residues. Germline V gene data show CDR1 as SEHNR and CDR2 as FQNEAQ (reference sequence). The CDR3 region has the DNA TGTGCCAGCAGCTCCCCTAGCGGGAGGGCCGATGAGCAGTACTTC. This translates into CASSSPSGRADEQYF.

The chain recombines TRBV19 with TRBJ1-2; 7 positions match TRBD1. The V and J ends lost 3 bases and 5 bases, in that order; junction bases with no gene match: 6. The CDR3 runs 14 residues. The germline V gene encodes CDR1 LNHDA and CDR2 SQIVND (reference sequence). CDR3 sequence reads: CASSIIGQAYGYTF. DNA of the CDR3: TGTGCCAGTAGTATTATAGGACAGGCGTATGGCTACACCTTC.

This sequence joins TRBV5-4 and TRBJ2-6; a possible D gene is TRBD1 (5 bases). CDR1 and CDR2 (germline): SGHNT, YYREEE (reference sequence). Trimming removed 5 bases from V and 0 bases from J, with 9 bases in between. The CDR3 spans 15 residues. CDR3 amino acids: CASRPQGSGANVLTF. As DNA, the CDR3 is TGTGCCAGCAGGCCGCAGGGCTCTGGGGCCAACGTCCTGACTTTC.

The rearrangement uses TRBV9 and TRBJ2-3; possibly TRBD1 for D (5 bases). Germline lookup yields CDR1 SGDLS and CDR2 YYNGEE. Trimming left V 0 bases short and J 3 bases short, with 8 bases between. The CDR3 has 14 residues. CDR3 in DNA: TGTGCCAGCAGCGTAGAGGGGCTTACAGATACGCAGTATTTT. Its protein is CASSVEGLTDTQYF.

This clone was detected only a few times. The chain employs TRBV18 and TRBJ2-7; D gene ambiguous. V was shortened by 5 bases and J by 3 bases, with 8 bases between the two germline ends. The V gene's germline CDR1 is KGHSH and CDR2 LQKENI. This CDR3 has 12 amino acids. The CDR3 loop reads CASSSLSYEQYF. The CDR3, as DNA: TGTGCCAGCTCATCCCTCAGCTACGAGCAGTACTTC.

The CDR3 region has the DNA TGTGCCAGTAGTATTGGGGATGGACATCCGAATCAGCCCCAGCATTTT. Protein product: CASSIGDGHPNQPQHF. The V gene is TRBV19, the J gene TRBJ1-5; perhaps TRBD1 as D (5 bases). CDR3 length: 16 amino acids. V lost 3 bases and J 4 bases, leaving 16 bases between the germline ends. Germline-derived CDR1 and CDR2 are LNHDA and SQIVND (reference sequence).

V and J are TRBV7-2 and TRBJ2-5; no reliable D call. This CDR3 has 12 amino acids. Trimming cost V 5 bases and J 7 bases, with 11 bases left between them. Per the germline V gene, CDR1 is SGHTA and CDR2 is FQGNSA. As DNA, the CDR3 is TGTGCCAGCAGCCCGCCGGATGTGACCCAGTACTTC. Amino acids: CASSPPDVTQYF.

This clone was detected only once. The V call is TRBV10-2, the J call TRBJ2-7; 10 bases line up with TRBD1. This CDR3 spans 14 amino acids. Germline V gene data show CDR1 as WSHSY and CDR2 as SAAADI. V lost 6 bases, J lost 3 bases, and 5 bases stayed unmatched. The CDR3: CASSQTGGGYEQYF. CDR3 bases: TGCGCCAGCAGCCAGACAGGGGGCGGCTACGAGCAGTACTTC.

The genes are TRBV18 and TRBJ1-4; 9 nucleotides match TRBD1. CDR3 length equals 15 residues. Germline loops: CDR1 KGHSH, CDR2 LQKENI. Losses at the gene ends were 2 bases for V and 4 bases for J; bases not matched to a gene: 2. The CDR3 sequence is CASSPTGGGNEKLFF. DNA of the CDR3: TGTGCCAGCTCACCAACAGGGGGCGGTAATGAAAAACTGTTTTTT.

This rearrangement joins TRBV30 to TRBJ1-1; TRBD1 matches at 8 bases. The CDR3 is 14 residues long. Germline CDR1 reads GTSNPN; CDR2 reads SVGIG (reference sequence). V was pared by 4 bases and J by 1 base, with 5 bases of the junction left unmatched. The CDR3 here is CAWTQGAANTEAFF. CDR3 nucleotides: TGTGCCTGGACCCAGGGGGCAGCGAACACTGAAGCTTTCTTT.

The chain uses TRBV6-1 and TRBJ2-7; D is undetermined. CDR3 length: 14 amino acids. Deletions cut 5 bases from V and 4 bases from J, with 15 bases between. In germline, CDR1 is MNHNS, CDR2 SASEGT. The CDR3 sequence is CASSLRETVYEQYF. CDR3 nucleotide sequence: TGTGCCAGCAGTCTCAGAGAGACGGTATACGAGCAGTACTTC.

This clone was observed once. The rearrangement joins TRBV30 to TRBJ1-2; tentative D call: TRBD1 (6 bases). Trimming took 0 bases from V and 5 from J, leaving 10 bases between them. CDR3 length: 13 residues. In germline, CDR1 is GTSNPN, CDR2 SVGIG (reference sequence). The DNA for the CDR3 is TGTGCCTGGAGTGTTGGGACATCATATGGCTACACCTTC. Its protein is CAWSVGTSYGYTF.

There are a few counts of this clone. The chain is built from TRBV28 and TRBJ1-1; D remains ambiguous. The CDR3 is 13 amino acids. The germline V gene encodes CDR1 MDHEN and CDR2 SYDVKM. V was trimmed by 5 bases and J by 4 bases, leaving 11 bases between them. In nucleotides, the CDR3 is TGTGCCAGCAGTGCTGGTGGTGGCACTGAAGCTTTCTTT. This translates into CASSAGGGTEAFF. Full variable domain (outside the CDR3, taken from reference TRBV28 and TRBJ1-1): DVKVTQSSRYLVKRTGEKVFLECVQDMDHENMFWYRQDPGLGLRLIYFSYDVKMKEKGDIPEGYSVSREKKERFSLILESASTNQTSMYLCASSAGGGTEAFFGQGTRLTVV.